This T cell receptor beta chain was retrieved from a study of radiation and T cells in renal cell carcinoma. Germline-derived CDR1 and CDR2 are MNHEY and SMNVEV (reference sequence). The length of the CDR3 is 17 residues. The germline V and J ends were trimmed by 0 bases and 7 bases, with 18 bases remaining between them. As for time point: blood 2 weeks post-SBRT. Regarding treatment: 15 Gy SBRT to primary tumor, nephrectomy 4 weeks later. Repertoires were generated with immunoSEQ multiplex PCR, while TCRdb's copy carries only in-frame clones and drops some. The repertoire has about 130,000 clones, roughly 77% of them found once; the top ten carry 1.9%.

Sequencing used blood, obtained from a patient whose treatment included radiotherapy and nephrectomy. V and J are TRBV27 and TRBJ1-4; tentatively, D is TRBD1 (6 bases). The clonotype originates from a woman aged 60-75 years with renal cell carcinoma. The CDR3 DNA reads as TGTGCCAGCAGTTTATCGTCAGGACAGCTCACGAGTGAAAAACTGTTTTTT. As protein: CASSLSSGQLTSEKLFF. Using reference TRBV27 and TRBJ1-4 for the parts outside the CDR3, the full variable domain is EAQVTQNPRYLITVTGKKLTVTCSQNMNHEYMSWYRQDPGLGLRQIYYSMNVEVTDKGDVPEGYKVSRKEKRNFPLILESPSPNQTSLYFCASSLSSGQLTSEKLFFGSGTQLSVL.